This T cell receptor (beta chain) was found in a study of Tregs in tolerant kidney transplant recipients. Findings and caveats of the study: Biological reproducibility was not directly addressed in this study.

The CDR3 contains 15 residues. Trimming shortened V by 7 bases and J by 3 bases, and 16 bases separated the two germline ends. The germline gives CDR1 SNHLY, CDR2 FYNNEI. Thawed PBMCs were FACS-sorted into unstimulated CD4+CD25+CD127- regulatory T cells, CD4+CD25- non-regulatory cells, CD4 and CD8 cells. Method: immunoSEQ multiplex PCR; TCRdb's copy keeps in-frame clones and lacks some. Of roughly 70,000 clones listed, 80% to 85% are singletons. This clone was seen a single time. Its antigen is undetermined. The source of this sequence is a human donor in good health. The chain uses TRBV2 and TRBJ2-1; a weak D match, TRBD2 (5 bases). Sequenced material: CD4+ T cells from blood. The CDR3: CASKDSRVGYNEQFF. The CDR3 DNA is TGTGCCAGCAAGGATTCGAGGGTAGGCTACAATGAGCAGTTCTTC.